One T cell receptor (beta chain) is described in this entry. Its target is not known. These data come from a study of T-cell memory formation after mild COVID-19. General study results and limits: Clones that contracted clustered mainly in CM and EM if CD4+ and in EMRA if CD8+. Later expanders leaned CD4+, whereas clones that contracted between day 15 and 85 were balanced CD4/CD8.

Germline CDR1 SGHTA, CDR2 FQGNSA. The CDR3 is 17 amino acids. Trimming removed 8 bases at V and 1 base at J, with 22 bases between. TCRdb ran MiXCR on the 5' RACE reads and lists one entry per CDR3 protein. This sample has about 62,000 distinct CDR3 sequences, with roughly 10% found just once. This clonotype was sampled from a man between 18 and 29 years old who had mild COVID-19 (a few samples of this study predate the infection). Cell type and time point are not known. This chain connects TRBV7-2 to TRBJ2-3; D may be TRBD2 (5 bases). Source material: PBMCs or a T cell subset sorted from them (not recorded which). CDR3 amino acids: CASSISRAGGGTDTQYF. The CDR3 nucleotides read TGTGCCAGCTCGATCTCGAGGGCGGGTGGCGGCACAGATACGCAGTATTTT.